This TCR beta chain appears in the sequencing data of a study of T cell responses to AZD1222 COVID-19 vaccine. Of note for this clone: The antigen is unknown.

Method: immunoSEQ multiplex PCR; TCRdb's copy keeps in-frame clones and lacks some. The data contain roughly 77,000 clones, 92% of them singletons. The study's findings and limits: Clonal diversity may have been underestimated in mostly white British donors. Repertoires were obtained only post-peak T cell response.

The germline gives CDR1 MNHEY, CDR2 SVGEGT. The CDR3 spans 14 residues. V was pared by 5 bases and J by 6 bases, with 14 bases between. This TCR was recovered from an adult in good health. The specimen was peripheral blood, collected on day 0 of MenACWY control vaccination. The chain couples TRBV6-2 or TRBV6-3 to TRBJ2-1, with D hard to call. CDR3 in DNA: TGTGCCAGCAGTGTAACACTGGCTACCAATGAGCAGTTCTTC. This codes for CASSVTLATNEQFF.